A selection of T cell receptor beta chains follows, all from one sample in a study of shared clonotypes between healthy human individuals. The assay was immunoSEQ multiplex PCR, and TCRdb's table has in-frame clones only and misses some. The table lists about 460,000 clones, about 74% of them singletons. The sequenced material came from PBMCs. These receptor sequences come from a middle-aged woman in good health. Some clones in this sample may be carry-over from other donors' samples. Both conserved end residues are part of each CDR3. The D gene is left open where the match is weak. Only some rows state a clone size, as once, few, many or a class for expanded clones.

TRBV28,TRBJ1-2,TRBD1,once,CASSFYTGGAMAGYTF,TGTGCCAGCAGTTTCTATACAGGGGGCGCGATGGCTGGCTACACCTTC
TRBV9,TRBJ2-1,.,.,CASSVGQYNEQFF,TGTGCCAGCAGCGTAGGGCAGTACAATGAGCAGTTCTTC
TRBV9,TRBJ1-3,TRBD1,.,CASSPRQGQPGNTIYF,TGTGCCAGCAGCCCTCGACAGGGACAACCTGGAAACACCATATATTTT
TRBV5-1,TRBJ1-2,TRBD1,.,CASSEPGQGARYTF,TGCGCCAGCAGCGAGCCGGGACAGGGGGCTCGCTACACCTTC
TRBV27,TRBJ1-4,.,.,CASKNQGSNEKLFF,TGTGCCAGTAAAAACCAGGGCAGTAATGAAAAACTGTTTTTT
TRBV30,TRBJ2-5,TRBD1,.,CAWSLGQQETQYF,TGTGCCTGGAGTCTGGGACAGCAAGAGACCCAGTACTTC
TRBV7-9,TRBJ2-1,TRBD2,.,CASSAPERLAGGLEQFF,TGTGCCAGCAGCGCCCCCGAGAGACTAGCGGGAGGGCTGGAGCAGTTCTTC
TRBV19,TRBJ2-7,.,.,CASSTRWGMSSYEQYF,TGTGCCAGTAGTACAAGGTGGGGGATGAGCTCCTACGAGCAGTACTTC
TRBV15,TRBJ2-2,TRBD2,.,CASKAGITGELFF,TGTGCCAGCAAAGCGGGGATTACCGGGGAGCTGTTTTTT
TRBV20-1,TRBJ2-3,.,once,CSAGRDTQYF,TGCAGTGCTGGCCGGGATACGCAGTATTTT
TRBV28,TRBJ2-5,.,.,CASRQTAGTHEYF,TGTGCCAGCAGGCAAACCGCGGGGACCCACGAGTACTTC
TRBV20-1,TRBJ2-5,TRBD1,.,CSLQGQETQYF,TGCAGCCTACAGGGGCAAGAGACCCAGTACTTC
TRBV7-2,TRBJ2-1,TRBD2,.,CASSLGSGTRKTDEQFF,TGTGCCAGCAGCTTAGGATCCGGGACTAGAAAAACGGATGAGCAGTTCTTC
TRBV6-1,TRBJ2-7,.,.,CASSELGGPYEQYF,TGTGCCAGCAGTGAGCTAGGCGGTCCCTACGAGCAGTACTTC
TRBV18,TRBJ1-4,.,.,CASSLGMGNEKLFF,TGTGCCAGCTCCCTGGGTATGGGGAATGAAAAACTGTTTTTT
TRBV19,TRBJ2-5,TRBD2,.,CASSIGLAGGQETQYF,TGTGCCAGTAGTATAGGACTAGCGGGAGGACAAGAGACCCAGTACTTC
TRBV11-2,TRBJ2-5,TRBD2,.,CASSLSSSGRAWETQYF,TGTGCCAGCAGCTTAAGCTCTAGCGGGAGGGCTTGGGAGACCCAGTACTTC
TRBV4-3,TRBJ1-2,.,.,CASSPLTGRDGYTF,TGCGCCAGCAGCCCGCTAACGGGCAGGGATGGCTACACCTTC
TRBV5-1,TRBJ2-3,.,.,CASSLDAGPSTDTQYF,TGCGCCAGCAGCTTGGATGCAGGCCCCAGCACAGATACGCAGTATTTT